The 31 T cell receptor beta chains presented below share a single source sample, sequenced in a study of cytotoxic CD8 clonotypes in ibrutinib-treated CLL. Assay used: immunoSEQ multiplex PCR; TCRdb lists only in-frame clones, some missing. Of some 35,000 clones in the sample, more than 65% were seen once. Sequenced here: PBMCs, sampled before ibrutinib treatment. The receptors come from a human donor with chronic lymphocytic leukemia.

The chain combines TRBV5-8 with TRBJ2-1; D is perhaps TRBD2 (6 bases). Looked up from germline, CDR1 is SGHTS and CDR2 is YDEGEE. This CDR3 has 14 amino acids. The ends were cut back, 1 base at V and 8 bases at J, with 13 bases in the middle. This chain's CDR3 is CASSLTSGVDEQFF. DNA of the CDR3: TGTGCCAGCAGCTTGACGTCGGGAGTCGATGAGCAGTTCTTC.

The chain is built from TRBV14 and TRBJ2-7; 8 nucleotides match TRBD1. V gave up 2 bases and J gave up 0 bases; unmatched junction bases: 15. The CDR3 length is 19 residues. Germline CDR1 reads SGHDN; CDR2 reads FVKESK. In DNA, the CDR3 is TGTGCCAGCAGCCAATATTTAAGGCCGAGGGACAGGAACTCCTACGAGCAGTACTTC. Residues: CASSQYLRPRDRNSYEQYF. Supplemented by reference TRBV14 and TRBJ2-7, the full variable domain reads EAGVTQFPSHSVIEKGQTVTLRCDPISGHDNLYWYRRVMGKEIKFLLHFVKESKQDESGMPNNRFLAERTGGTYSTLKVQPAELEDSGVYFCASSQYLRPRDRNSYEQYFGPGTRLTVT.

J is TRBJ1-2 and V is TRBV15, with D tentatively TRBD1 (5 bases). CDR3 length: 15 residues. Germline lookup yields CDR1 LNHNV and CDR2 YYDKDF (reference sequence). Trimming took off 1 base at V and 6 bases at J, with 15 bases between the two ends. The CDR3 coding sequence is TGTGCCACCAGCAGAGCCGATTGGAGGGGTGATGGCTACACCTTC. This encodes CATSRADWRGDGYTF.

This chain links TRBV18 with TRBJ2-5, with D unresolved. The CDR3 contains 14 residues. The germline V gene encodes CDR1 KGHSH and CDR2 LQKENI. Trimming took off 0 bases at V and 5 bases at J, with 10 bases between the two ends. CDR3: CASSPPGLRETQYF. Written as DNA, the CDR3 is TGTGCCAGCTCACCACCAGGGCTTCGGGAGACCCAGTACTTC.

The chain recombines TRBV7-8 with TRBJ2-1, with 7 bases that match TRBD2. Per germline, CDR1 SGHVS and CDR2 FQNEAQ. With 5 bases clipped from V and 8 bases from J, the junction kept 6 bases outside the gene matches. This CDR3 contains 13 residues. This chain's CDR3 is CASSRREEYEQFF. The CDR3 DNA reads TGTGCCAGCAGCCGTCGGGAGGAGTATGAGCAGTTCTTC.

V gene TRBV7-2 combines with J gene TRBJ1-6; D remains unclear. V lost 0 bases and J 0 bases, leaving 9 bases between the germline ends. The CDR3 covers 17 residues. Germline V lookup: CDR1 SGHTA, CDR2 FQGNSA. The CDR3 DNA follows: TGTGCCAGCAGCTTAGCCGGGCCCGGCTCCTATAATTCACCCCTCCACTTT. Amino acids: CASSLAGPGSYNSPLHF.

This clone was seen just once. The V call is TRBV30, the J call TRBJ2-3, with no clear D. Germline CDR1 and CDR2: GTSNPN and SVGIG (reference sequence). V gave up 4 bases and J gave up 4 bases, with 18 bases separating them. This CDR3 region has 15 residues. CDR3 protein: CAWTKGLVLSDTQYF. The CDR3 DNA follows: TGTGCCTGGACAAAGGGTTTAGTTTTATCAGATACGCAGTATTTT.

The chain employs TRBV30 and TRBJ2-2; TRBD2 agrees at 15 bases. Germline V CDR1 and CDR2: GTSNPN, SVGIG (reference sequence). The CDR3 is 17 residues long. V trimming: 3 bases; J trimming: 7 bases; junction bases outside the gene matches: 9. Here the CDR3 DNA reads TGTGCCTGGAGGGGACTAGCGGGGGGACCCATAAACGGGGAGCTGTTTTTT. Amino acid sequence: CAWRGLAGGPINGELFF.

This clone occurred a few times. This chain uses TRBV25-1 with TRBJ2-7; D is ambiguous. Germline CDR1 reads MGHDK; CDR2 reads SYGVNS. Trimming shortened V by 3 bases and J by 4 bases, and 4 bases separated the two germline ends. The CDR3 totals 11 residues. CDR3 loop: CASSDPYEQYF. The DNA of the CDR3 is TGTGCCAGCAGTGACCCATACGAGCAGTACTTC.

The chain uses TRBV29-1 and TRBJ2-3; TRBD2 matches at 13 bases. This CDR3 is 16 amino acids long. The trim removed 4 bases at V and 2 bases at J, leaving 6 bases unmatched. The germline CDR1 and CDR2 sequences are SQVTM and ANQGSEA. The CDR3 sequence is CSVGILAGGLTDTQYF. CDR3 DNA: TGCAGCGTTGGAATACTAGCGGGGGGGCTCACAGATACGCAGTATTTT.

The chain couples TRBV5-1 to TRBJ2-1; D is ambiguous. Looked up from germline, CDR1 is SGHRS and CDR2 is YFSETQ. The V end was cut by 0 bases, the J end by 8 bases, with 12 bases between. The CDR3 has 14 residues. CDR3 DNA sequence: TGCGCCAGCAGCTTGGCCGGCCCCTTGGATGAGCAGTTCTTC. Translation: CASSLAGPLDEQFF.

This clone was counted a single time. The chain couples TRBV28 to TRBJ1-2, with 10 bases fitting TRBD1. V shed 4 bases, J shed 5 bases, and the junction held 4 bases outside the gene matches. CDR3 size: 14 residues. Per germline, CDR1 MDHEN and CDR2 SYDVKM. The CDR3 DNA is TGTGCCAGCAGTTATCCGGGACAGGGGTATGGCTACACCTTC. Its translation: CASSYPGQGYGYTF.

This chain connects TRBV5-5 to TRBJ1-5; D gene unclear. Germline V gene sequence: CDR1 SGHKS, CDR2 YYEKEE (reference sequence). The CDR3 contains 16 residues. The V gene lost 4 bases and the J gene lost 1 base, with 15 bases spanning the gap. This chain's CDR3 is CASSPAFSYSNQPQHF. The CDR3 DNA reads TGTGCCAGCAGCCCCGCTTTCAGCTACAGCAATCAGCCCCAGCATTTT.

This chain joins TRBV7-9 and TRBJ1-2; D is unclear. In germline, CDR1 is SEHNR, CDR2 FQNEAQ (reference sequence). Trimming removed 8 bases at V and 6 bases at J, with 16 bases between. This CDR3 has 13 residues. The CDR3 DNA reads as TGTGCCAGCCTCCAGGATATTTTGGATGGCTACACCTTC. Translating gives CASLQDILDGYTF.

The DNA for the CDR3 is TGTGCCAGTAGCCCCCTCGGAGCGTGGGGGCGATCCTACGAGCAGTACTTC. Translation gives CASSPLGAWGRSYEQYF. The chain uses TRBV19 and TRBJ2-7, with a possible D match to TRBD1 (6 bases). The length of the CDR3 is 17 residues. Germline V lookup: CDR1 LNHDA, CDR2 SQIVND (reference sequence). V lost 6 bases and J lost 1, with 22 bases in between.

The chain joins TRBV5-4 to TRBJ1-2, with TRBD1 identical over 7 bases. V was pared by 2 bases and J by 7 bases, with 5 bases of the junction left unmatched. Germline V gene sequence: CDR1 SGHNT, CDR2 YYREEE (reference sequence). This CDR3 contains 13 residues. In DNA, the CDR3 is TGTGCCAGCAGCTTTGGGGACAGCGGTGGCTACACCTTC. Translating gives CASSFGDSGGYTF.

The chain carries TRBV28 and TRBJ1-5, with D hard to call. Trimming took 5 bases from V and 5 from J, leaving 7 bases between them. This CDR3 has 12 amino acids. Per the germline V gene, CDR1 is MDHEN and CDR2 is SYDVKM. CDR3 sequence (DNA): TGTGCCAGCAGTGGTCTGGATCAGCCCCAGCATTTT. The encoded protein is CASSGLDQPQHF.

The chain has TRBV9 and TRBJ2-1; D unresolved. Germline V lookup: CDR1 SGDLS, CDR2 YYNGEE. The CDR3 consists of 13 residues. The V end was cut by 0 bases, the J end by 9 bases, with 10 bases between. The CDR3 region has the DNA TGTGCCAGCAGCGTAGCCGGCAGTATTGAGCAGTTCTTC. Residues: CASSVAGSIEQFF.

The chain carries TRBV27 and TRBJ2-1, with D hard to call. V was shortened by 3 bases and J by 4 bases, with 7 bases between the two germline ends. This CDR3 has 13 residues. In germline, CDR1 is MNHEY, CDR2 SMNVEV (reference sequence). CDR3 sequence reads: CASSFSGYNEQFF. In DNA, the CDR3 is TGTGCCAGCAGTTTTTCAGGTTACAATGAGCAGTTCTTC.

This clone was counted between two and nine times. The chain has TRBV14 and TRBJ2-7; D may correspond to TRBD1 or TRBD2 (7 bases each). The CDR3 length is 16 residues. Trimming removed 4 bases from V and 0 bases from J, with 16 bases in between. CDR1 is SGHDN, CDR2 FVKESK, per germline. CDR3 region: CASSPRGGGISYEQYF. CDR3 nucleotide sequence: TGTGCCAGCAGCCCCCGGGGAGGGGGCATCTCCTACGAGCAGTACTTC. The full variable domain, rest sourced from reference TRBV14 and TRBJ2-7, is EAGVTQFPSHSVIEKGQTVTLRCDPISGHDNLYWYRRVMGKEIKFLLHFVKESKQDESGMPNNRFLAERTGGTYSTLKVQPAELEDSGVYFCASSPRGGGISYEQYFGPGTRLTVT.

The CDR3 sequence is CASKTGAYEQYF. CDR3 in DNA: TGTGCCAGCAAGACAGGGGCCTACGAGCAGTACTTC. The rearrangement links TRBV28 to TRBJ2-7, with 8 bases fitting TRBD1. V lost 7 bases and J lost 2; bases outside the gene matches: 1. The CDR3 loop spans 12 amino acids. Germline CDR1 is MDHEN and CDR2 is SYDVKM.

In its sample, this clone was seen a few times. The DNA of the CDR3 is TGTGCCAGCAGCAAAACAGGGCCTATTTATGGCTACACCTTC. Protein product: CASSKTGPIYGYTF. The V and J genes are TRBV21-1 and TRBJ1-2; the table names TRBD1, a call not compared with the DNA. TRBV21-1 is classified as a pseudogene. The CDR3 extends over 14 amino acids.

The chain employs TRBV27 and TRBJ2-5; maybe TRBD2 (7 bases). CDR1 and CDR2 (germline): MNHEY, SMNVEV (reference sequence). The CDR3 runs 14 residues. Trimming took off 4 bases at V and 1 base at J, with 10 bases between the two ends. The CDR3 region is CASSWGGSQETQYF. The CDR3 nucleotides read TGTGCCAGCAGTTGGGGGGGCAGCCAAGAGACCCAGTACTTC.

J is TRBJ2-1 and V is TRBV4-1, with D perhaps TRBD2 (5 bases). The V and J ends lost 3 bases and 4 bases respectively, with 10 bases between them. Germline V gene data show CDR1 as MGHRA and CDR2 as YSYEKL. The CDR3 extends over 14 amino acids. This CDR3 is CASSHQTGYNEQFF. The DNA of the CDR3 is TGCGCCAGCAGCCATCAAACGGGGTACAATGAGCAGTTCTTC.

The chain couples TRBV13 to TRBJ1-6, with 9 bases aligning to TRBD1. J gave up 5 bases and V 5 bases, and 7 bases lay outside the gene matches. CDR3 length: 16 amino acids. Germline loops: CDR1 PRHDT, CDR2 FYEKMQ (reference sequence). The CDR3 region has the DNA TGTGCCAGCAGCACAAACAGGGGGCTGGATAATTCACCCCTCCACTTT. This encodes CASSTNRGLDNSPLHF.

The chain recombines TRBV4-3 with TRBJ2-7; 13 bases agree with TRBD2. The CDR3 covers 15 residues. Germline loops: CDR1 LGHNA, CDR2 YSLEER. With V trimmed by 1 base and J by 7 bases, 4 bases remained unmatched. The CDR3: CASSQVGTSGAEQYF. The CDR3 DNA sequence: TGCGCCAGCAGCCAAGTGGGGACTAGCGGGGCGGAGCAGTACTTC.

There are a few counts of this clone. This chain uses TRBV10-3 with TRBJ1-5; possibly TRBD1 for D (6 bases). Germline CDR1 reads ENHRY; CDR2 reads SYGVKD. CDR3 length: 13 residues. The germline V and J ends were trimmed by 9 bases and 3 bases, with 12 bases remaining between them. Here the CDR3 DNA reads TGTGCCATTGGAGGGGGAACCAATCAGCCCCAGCATTTT. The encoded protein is CAIGGGTNQPQHF.

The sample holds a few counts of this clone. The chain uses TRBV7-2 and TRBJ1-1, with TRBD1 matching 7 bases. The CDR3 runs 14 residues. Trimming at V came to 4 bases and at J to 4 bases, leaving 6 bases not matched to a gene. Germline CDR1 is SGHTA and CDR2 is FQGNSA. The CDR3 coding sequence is TGTGCCAGCAGCTGGACAGGTACTTTCACTGAAGCTTTCTTT. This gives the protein CASSWTGTFTEAFF.

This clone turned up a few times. CDR3 in DNA: TGTGCCAGCAGTTTCACGGCGGCGTCTAACTACGAGCAGTACTTC. This gives the protein CASSFTAASNYEQYF. The rearrangement links TRBV27 to TRBJ2-7; D gene ambiguous. Germline CDR1 reads MNHEY; CDR2 reads SMNVEV (reference sequence). The germline V and J ends were trimmed by 3 bases and 3 bases, with 15 bases remaining between them. The length of the CDR3 is 15 residues.

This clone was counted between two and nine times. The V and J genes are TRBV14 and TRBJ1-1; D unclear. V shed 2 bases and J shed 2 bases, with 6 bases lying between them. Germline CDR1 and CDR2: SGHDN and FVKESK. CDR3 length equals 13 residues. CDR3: CASSQYRNTEAFF. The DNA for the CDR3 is TGTGCCAGCAGCCAATACCGAAACACTGAAGCTTTCTTT.

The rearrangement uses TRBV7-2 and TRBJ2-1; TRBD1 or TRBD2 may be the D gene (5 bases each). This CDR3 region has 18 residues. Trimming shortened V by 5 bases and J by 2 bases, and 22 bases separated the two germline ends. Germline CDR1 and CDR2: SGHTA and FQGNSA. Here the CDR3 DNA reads TGTGCCAGCAGCAAAGGGACGCCTGTGTCGATAACCTACAATGAGCAGTTCTTC. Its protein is CASSKGTPVSITYNEQFF.